Described below is a single T cell receptor (beta chain) sequence and its context. What this receptor recognizes is not known. No much larger clone exists at a distance of one base, and base qualities are not known. This sample was included in a study of vaccination and CD4 T cells after COVID-19 (dated by TCRdb to the early 2020s). Turning to the overall study: Convalescent patients had a positive SARS-CoV-2 result on nasal swab PCR, and of these patients, several had mild disease and one had severe disease. Overlapping spike peptide pools from SARS-CoV-2 and from the common cold coronaviruses HCoV-NL63, HCoV-OC43 and HCoV-229E were used as culture stimuli. Post-COVID blood samples from convalescent patients were collected a median of approximately 93 days after diagnosis, with a range of 35 to 161 days. Control cultures used a CEFX viral epitope pool as positive control, an HIV-1 Nef peptide pool as negative control, or no peptide. The time from the second vaccine dose to post-vaccine blood sampling had a median of roughly 70 days and ranged from about 14 to 250 days. Two doses of either the Pfizer-BioNTech BNT162b2 vaccine (n=8) or the Moderna mRNA-1273 vaccine (n=2) were administered to participants. The spike-specific CD4+ TCR repertoire was compared before and after mRNA vaccination in over nine COVID-19 convalescent patients and a handful of infection-naive healthy vaccine recipients. The convalescent cohort included six males and four females, with two Hispanic individuals, seven Caucasians, two Asians and one multiracial person.

This specimen's treatment or condition label, interpreted: roughly ten-day PBMC culture with coronavirus spike peptide pools or control peptides (ViraFEST assay). The study used the ViraFEST assay, which expanded antigen-specific T cells with peptide pools and then identified expanded clonotypes by TCR sequencing. The convalescent patients' positive SARS-CoV-2 PCR tests fell between March and December 2020, which was before the Alpha, Beta and Delta variants emerged in the United States. Each well held 2 million or so PBMCs cultured in IMDM containing roughly 5% human AB serum and around 10 IU/ml IL-2, with 9 to 10 ug/ml peptide pools added. On days 3 and 7, half of the culture medium was replaced with fresh IL-2-containing medium. After ten to eleven days of culture, CD4+ T cells were isolated by negative selection using the EasySep CD4+ T cell isolation kit. Ficoll-Paque Plus gradient centrifugation was used to isolate PBMCs from whole blood, and the isolated PBMCs were then either used fresh or cryopreserved at -140C. Triplicate wells were generally used for each culture condition.

Here is what the overall study found, with its caveats: The median number of SARS-CoV-2-reactive clonotypes rose from about 23 after infection to 38 after vaccination, but the change was not significant. Of the vaccine-specific clones in convalescent patients, 304 of 307, or nearly all, reacted only to SARS-CoV-2 spike and did not cross-react with common cold coronaviruses. Among the post-vaccine SARS-CoV-2-reactive clones in convalescent patients, a median around 90% showed up only after vaccination, which suggests vaccine-specific priming. The number of convalescent patients in the study was relatively small, and the study did not examine early timepoints following natural infection.

The CDR3 holds 15 amino acids from the cysteine to the phenylalanine. The retained sequence is limited to the CDR3, 45 bases, with the frame set at the first base. The junction carries 15 bases between V and J, which are trimmed by 3 bases and 1 base respectively. The germline V gene (reference sequence) specifies DFQATT as CDR1 and SNEGSKA as CDR2. Library creation used PCR. DNA from cultured CD4+ T cells underwent TCR sequencing with the Oncomine TCR Beta short-read assay at the Johns Hopkins FTIC core. The QIAamp micro DNA kit was used to extract genomic DNA from the cultured CD4+ T cells. Oncomine TCR Beta libraries made from cultured CD4+ T cells were pooled using unique dual indexes and sequenced on an Illumina iSeq 100. Processing in the source paper ran as follows. Non-productive sequences were removed, and CDR3s that did not start with C, did not end with F or W, or were shorter than 7 amino acids were discarded. The MANAFEST web application identified antigen-specific clonotypes by comparing peptide-stimulated wells against reference wells and other culture wells. For a clone to be called positive, the clone needed an FDR below 0.05, an odds ratio above 5, and a productive frequency above 0.1% in at least two of three replicate wells. Cross-reactive clonotypes were defined as significantly expanded in both SARS-CoV-2 spike wells and at least one common cold coronavirus spike condition. Using R version 3.6.1, CDR3 homology was evaluated through Levenshtein distances (stringdist) along with unrooted phylogenetic trees (ape). TCRdb reran the public reads through fastp at Q25 and MiXCR, keeping productive beta chains. Each CDR3 protein appears once, grouped with its most common genes and DNA. TCRdb, not the original authors, processed these V and J calls. In this sample the table shows approximately 14,000 distinct CDR3 sequences, 40% to 60% of which occur a single time. Approximately 8% of the sample belongs to the ten largest clones.

Source material: CD4+ T cells from blood, cultured in vitro. The origin of this receptor is a human donor who had recovered from COVID-19. The chain links TRBV20-1 with TRBJ1-2; possibly the D gene is TRBD1, per 6 matching bases. The DNA reads as follows: TGCAGTGCTAGGTCCATCCCAGGGGATAACTATGGCTACACCTTC. It is translated as CSARSIPGDNYGYTF.